These 10 T cell receptor beta chains share one sample of origin, sequenced in a study of Graves' ophthalmopathy and Graves' hyperthyroidism. Amplification of TCR beta CDR3 regions used RNA transcripts. First-round RT-PCR used HTBI primers; second-round multiplex PCR followed. TCRdb re-analysed the multiplex PCR reads in MiXCR, keeping a single row per CDR3 protein. The sample includes almost 750,000 distinct CDR3 sequences, around 40% seen only once; the top ten take 40% to 45%. The specimen sequenced was peripheral blood. All receptors come from an adult man with Graves' ophthalmopathy.

J is TRBJ2-5 and V is TRBV25-1; weak D call: TRBD2 (7 bases). Trimming shortened V by 3 bases and J by 5 bases, and 22 bases separated the two germline ends. The CDR3 covers 17 residues. The germline CDR1 and CDR2 sequences are MGHDK and SYGVNS. CDR3 nucleotide sequence: TGTGCCAGCAGTGATAGTGCCGGGGGGCTATGGTTCGAGACCCAGTACTTC. Residues: CASSDSAGGLWFETQYF.

Points on this clonotype: A junction boundary mismatches the germline segment, possibly from a read error. V is TRBV10-3 and J is TRBJ1-2, with 10 bases identical to TRBD1. Germline V lookup: CDR1 ENHRY, CDR2 SYGVKD. The CDR3 has 16 residues. The CDR3: CASSEAWTGGDYGYTF. For the CDR3, the DNA is TGTGCCAGCAGTGAAGCGTGGACAGGGGGTGACTATGGCTACACCTTC.

This clonotype has more than one count but fewer than ten. The chain couples TRBV2 to TRBJ2-5, with 13 bases aligning to TRBD2. Germline V lookup: CDR1 SNHLY, CDR2 FYNNEI. The CDR3 loop spans 15 amino acids. V dropped 5 bases and J dropped 5; count of bases not matched to a gene: 5. The CDR3 DNA follows: TGTGCCAGCAGTCGACTAGCGGGGGGAGTGGAGACCCAGTACTTC. This sequence encodes CASSRLAGGVETQYF.

This rearrangement joins TRBV11-1 to TRBJ1-5, with 9 bases fitting TRBD1. CDR3 length: 16 amino acids. Germline V gives CDR1 SGHAT, CDR2 FQDESV (reference sequence). Trimming at V came to 5 bases and at J to 5 bases, leaving 10 bases not matched to a gene. The CDR3 is CASSPSGTGRHQPQHF. The DNA of the CDR3 is TGTGCCAGCAGCCCCTCCGGGACAGGGCGGCATCAGCCCCAGCATTTT.

The V gene is TRBV15, the J gene TRBJ1-2, with D possibly TRBD1 on 5 matching bases. The CDR3 loop spans 15 amino acids. From germline, CDR1 is LNHNV and CDR2 YYDKDF (reference sequence). V was pared by 3 bases and J by 0 bases, with 11 bases between. CDR3 sequence (DNA): TGTGCCACCAGCAGGCGGAGGGGCTCTAACTATGGCTACACCTTC. Translated, it gives CATSRRRGSNYGYTF.

The chain recombines TRBV10-3 with TRBJ2-5; TRBD2 matches at 14 bases. With 4 bases clipped from V and 5 bases from J, the junction kept 6 bases outside the gene matches. Germline CDR1 ENHRY, CDR2 SYGVKD. This CDR3 has 16 amino acids. The DNA of the CDR3 is TGTGCCATCAGTGCGACTAGCGGGAGGGCCGGGGAGACCCAGTACTTC. Protein sequence: CAISATSGRAGETQYF.

The CDR3 DNA reads TGTGCCACCAGTGTGGGCCGGGCAACTAATGAAAAACTGTTTTTT. It is translated as CATSVGRATNEKLFF. The chain carries TRBV15 and TRBJ1-4; no clear D gene. Trimming shortened V by 6 bases and J by 0 bases, and 11 bases separated the two germline ends. CDR3 length equals 15 residues. Germline CDR1 LNHNV, CDR2 YYDKDF (reference sequence). The full variable domain, completed using reference TRBV15 and TRBJ1-4, is DAMVIQNPRYQVTQFGKPVTLSCSQTLNHNVMYWYQQKSSQAPKLLFHYYDKDFNNEADTPDNFQSRRPNTSFCFLDIRSPGLGDTAMYLCATSVGRATNEKLFFGSGTQLSVL.

Turning to this clonotype: A read error is possible here, since a much larger clone lies one base away. This chain links TRBV2 with TRBJ2-7, with D maybe TRBD2 (6 bases). CDR3 length: 12 amino acids. Trimming left V 7 bases short and J 5 bases short, with 12 bases between. Germline V gives CDR1 SNHLY, CDR2 FYNNEI. The CDR3: CASIRRLDEQYF. The CDR3 DNA is TGTGCCAGCATCCGTAGACTAGACGAGCAGTACTTC.

This clonotype occurred many times. The gene calls are TRBV5-4 and TRBJ2-6; D is perhaps TRBD1 or TRBD2 (6 bases each). The CDR3 sequence is 17 residues long. V shed 0 bases and J shed 0 bases, with 10 bases lying between them. Per the germline V gene, CDR1 is SGHNT and CDR2 is YYREEE (reference sequence). Here the CDR3 reads CASSLGRGGSGANVLTF. In DNA form, the CDR3 reads TGTGCCAGCAGCTTGGGCAGGGGAGGCTCTGGGGCCAACGTCCTGACTTTC.

V is TRBV20-1 and J is TRBJ1-2, with 11 bases fitting TRBD1. Trimming removed 0 bases from V and 0 bases from J; junction bases left unmatched: 9. The CDR3 spans 18 residues. Germline assignment: CDR1 DFQATT and CDR2 SNEGSKA (reference sequence). The CDR3: CSARDLGTGGGSNYGYTF. The CDR3 region has the DNA TGCAGTGCTAGAGATCTCGGGACAGGGGGGGGTTCTAACTATGGCTACACCTTC.